The T cell receptor (beta chain) under discussion was sequenced for a study of blood T cells in healthy people across ages. For the second PCR, which ran for about 7 to 12 cycles, a sample-barcoded 5' primer and a J-beta primer mix were used. TCRdb redid the calling of the 5' RACE reads with MiXCR, one entry per CDR3 protein. In the table there are about 1.4 million distinct CDR3 sequences, roughly 60% of which are singletons. CDR3 length: 19 residues. V lost 6 bases and J 0 bases, leaving 24 bases between the germline ends. In germline, CDR1 is SNHLY, CDR2 FYNNEI. This clonotype was counted only a few times.

The chain is built from TRBV2 and TRBJ2-4; D tentatively fits TRBD1 or TRBD2 (5 bases each). The material sequenced was blood. This sequence was found in a man in his late teens or twenties in good health. The CDR3 protein is CASRDFGTTAPLAKNIQYF. The CDR3 nucleotides read TGTGCCAGCAGGGACTTCGGGACGACGGCCCCTCTAGCCAAAAACATTCAGTACTTC.